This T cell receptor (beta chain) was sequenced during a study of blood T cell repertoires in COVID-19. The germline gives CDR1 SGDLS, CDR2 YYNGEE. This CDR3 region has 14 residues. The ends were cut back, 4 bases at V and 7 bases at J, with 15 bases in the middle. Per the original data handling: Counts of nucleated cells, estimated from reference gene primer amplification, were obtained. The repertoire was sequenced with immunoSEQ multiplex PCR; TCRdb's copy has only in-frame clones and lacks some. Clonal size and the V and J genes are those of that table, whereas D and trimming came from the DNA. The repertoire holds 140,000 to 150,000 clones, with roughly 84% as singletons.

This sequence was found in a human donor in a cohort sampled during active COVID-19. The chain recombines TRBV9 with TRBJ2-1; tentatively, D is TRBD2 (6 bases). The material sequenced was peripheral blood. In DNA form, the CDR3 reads TGTGCCAGCAGCCCCCCGGGAGCAATGAATGAGCAGTTCTTC. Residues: CASSPPGAMNEQFF.